Listed below are T cell receptor beta chains from one sample, sequenced in a study of control samples from healthy donors and cancer patients. Data came from immunoSEQ multiplex PCR; TCRdb stores just in-frame clones and leaves some out. The sample contains under 450,000 clones, around 90% of which appear only once. Sequenced: PBMCs. The receptors were gathered from a man aged 35-49 years with head and neck cancer. Each CDR3 is given with its conserved first and last residue. The D gene is left open where the match is weak. Rows give clone size only sometimes, using once, few, many, or a class for an expanded clone.

J,size,D,V,CDR3,DNA
TRBJ1-5,-,TRBD1,TRBV24-1,CAAQSGGLSQPQHF,TGTGCCGCCCAATCAGGGGGCCTGAGTCAGCCCCAGCATTTT
TRBJ2-1,-,TRBD1,TRBV6-1,CASSADPGQGNNEQFF,TGTGCCAGCAGTGCTGACCCGGGACAGGGTAACAATGAGCAGTTCTTC
TRBJ2-3,-,-,TRBV25-1,CASSEYWTHGVRDTQYF,TGTGCCAGCAGTGAATATTGGACTCATGGGGTGAGAGATACGCAGTATTTT
TRBJ1-2,once,-,TRBV10-2,CASSESEGGYGYTF,TGCGCCAGCAGTGAGTCGGAGGGTGGCTATGGCTACACCTTC
TRBJ2-7,once,TRBD1,TRBV5-6,CASSWDRGTYEQYF,TGTGCCAGCAGCTGGGACAGGGGGACTTACGAGCAGTACTTC
TRBJ2-3,-,-,TRBV7-3,CASSLGAGLHTDTQYF,TGTGCCAGCAGCTTAGGTGCAGGGCTACACACAGATACGCAGTATTTT
TRBJ1-1,-,-,TRBV10-3,CAISVNRAGNTEAFF,TGTGCCATCAGTGTGAACAGGGCAGGGAACACTGAAGCTTTCTTT
TRBJ2-1,-,-,TRBV6-4,CASRAGGLNERGLGDEQFF,TGTGCCAGCCGGGCAGGGGGCCTCAATGAGCGGGGCCTTGGGGATGAGCAGTTCTTC
TRBJ1-4,-,TRBD1,TRBV19,CASIPSGQLRTNEKLFF,TGTGCCAGTATCCCCTCGGGACAGCTACGCACTAATGAAAAACTGTTTTTT
TRBJ1-6,-,TRBD1,TRBV7-8,CASQGANSPLHF,TGTGCCAGCCAGGGGGCAAATTCACCCCTCCACTTT
TRBJ2-1,-,TRBD2,TRBV5-4,CASSLVWLAGVHNEQFF,TGTGCCAGCAGCTTGGTTTGGCTAGCGGGAGTCCACAATGAGCAGTTCTTC
TRBJ1-2,-,TRBD1,TRBV28,CASSLQGAPNYGYTF,TGTGCCAGCAGTTTGCAGGGGGCCCCTAACTATGGCTACACCTTC
TRBJ2-2,-,TRBD1,TRBV4-3,CASSQAAGTGFAGELFF,TGCGCCAGCAGCCAAGCAGCGGGGACAGGGTTTGCCGGGGAGCTGTTTTTT
TRBJ1-2,few,-,TRBV5-1,CASSLDSPNYGYTF,TGCGCCAGCAGCTTGGACAGCCCTAACTATGGCTACACCTTC
TRBJ2-7,-,-,TRBV6-5,CASTLTGSYEQYF,TGTGCCAGCACCCTAACGGGGTCGTACGAGCAGTACTTC
TRBJ1-2,-,-,TRBV9,CASSAEGRGCAF,TGTGCCAGCAGCGCAGAGGGCAGAGGTTGCGCCTTC
TRBJ2-2,few,TRBD1,TRBV2,CASSEAGQDTGELFF,TGTGCCAGCAGTGAAGCGGGACAGGACACCGGGGAGCTGTTTTTT
TRBJ1-5,-,-,TRBV19,CASSSGLGDQPQHF,TGTGCCAGTAGCTCGGGACTGGGCGACCAGCCCCAGCATTTT
TRBJ1-5,-,-,TRBV2,CATQPESNQPQHF,TGTGCCACTCAGCCTGAAAGCAATCAGCCCCAGCATTTT
TRBJ1-4,-,TRBD1,TRBV28,CASSTGTGDEKLFF,TGTGCCAGCAGCACCGGGACAGGAGACGAAAAACTGTTTTTT
TRBJ2-3,-,TRBD2,TRBV3-1/TRBV3-2,CASSPGGLAITDTQYF,TGTGCCAGCAGCCCGGGGGGGCTAGCTATCACAGATACGCAGTATTTT
TRBJ1-1,-,-,TRBV5-1,CASSLQGSTEAFF,TGCGCCAGCAGCTTGCAGGGTTCCACTGAAGCTTTCTTT
TRBJ2-3,-,-,TRBV28,CASSGKGRIIYTQYF,TGTGCCAGCAGTGGAAAAGGACGGATAATCTATACGCAGTATTTT
TRBJ1-3,-,-,TRBV9,CASSVETSGNTIYF,TGTGCCAGCAGCGTAGAGACCTCTGGAAACACCATATATTTT
TRBJ2-1,-,-,TRBV15,CATSRVRSSYNEQFF,TGTGCCACCAGCAGAGTTCGCAGCTCCTACAATGAGCAGTTCTTC
TRBJ2-3,-,-,TRBV10-3,CAIRGGFVTDTQYF,TGTGCCATCAGGGGCGGTTTCGTCACAGATACGCAGTATTTT
TRBJ2-7,-,TRBD2,TRBV13,CASTRLAGVYEQYF,TGTGCCAGCACACGACTAGCGGGGGTCTACGAGCAGTACTTC
TRBJ2-5,-,TRBD1,TRBV7-9,CASSLEGGAETQYF,TGTGCCAGCAGCCTCGAAGGGGGCGCAGAGACCCAGTACTTC
TRBJ2-7,-,-,TRBV7-8,CASSPSQGPYEQYF,TGTGCCAGCAGCCCCTCACAGGGACCCTACGAGCAGTACTTC
TRBJ1-1,-,-,TRBV5-6,CASSFSNTEAFF,TGTGCCAGCAGCTTCAGCAACACTGAAGCTTTCTTT
TRBJ2-1,-,-,TRBV5-1,CASSLATNSYYNEQFF,TGCGCCAGCAGCTTGGCCACGAATTCCTACTACAATGAGCAGTTCTTC
TRBJ1-2,-,TRBD1,TRBV9,CASSIVSGQGLAGYGYTF,TGTGCCAGCAGCATTGTTTCAGGACAGGGTCTTGCCGGCTATGGCTACACCTTC
TRBJ2-7,-,TRBD1,TRBV4-1,CASSQDLRQGAYEQYF,TGCGCCAGCAGCCAAGATCTTAGACAGGGGGCCTACGAGCAGTACTTC
TRBJ1-2,-,TRBD1,TRBV27,CASSPQTGTLSYGYTF,TGTGCCAGCAGTCCTCAGACAGGGACGTTGAGCTATGGCTACACCTTC
TRBJ1-2,-,TRBD1,TRBV27,CASSSRGGAGYGYTF,TGTGCCAGCAGTTCCCGAGGGGGCGCGGGGTATGGCTACACCTTC
TRBJ1-4,-,-,TRBV11-2,CASSLGTTNEKLFF,TGTGCCAGCAGCTTAGGAACAACTAATGAAAAACTGTTTTTT
TRBJ1-1,-,-,TRBV28,CASRTAPNTEAFF,TGTGCCAGCAGAACAGCTCCGAACACTGAAGCTTTCTTT